This T cell receptor beta chain derives from a study of blood T cells in healthy people across ages (dated by TCRdb to about 2015). Broadly, across the study: In model experiments, template switching captured about one uniquely barcoded TCR beta cDNA molecule for every two T cells. To track age-related changes in TCR beta repertoire diversity, the study relied on deep sequencing normalized with unique cDNA molecular identifiers. The donors were divided into four age groups: young (average around 16 years), middle-aged (about 41), aged (under 70) and long-lived (roughly 86). To avoid experimental bias, donors of different ages were distributed randomly across sequencing lanes. For two donors (one aged 18 to 30 and one aged 80 or older), the study analyzed two additional independent replicas of 1 million unique cDNA reads from the same blood draw.

What the study reported, not specific to this receptor: Compared with the aged group, more naive CD4+ T cells, fewer expanded clones and increased TCR diversity were shown by the long-lived group, suggesting age selection. Because profiling used bulk unsorted PBMCs, naive and antigen-experienced compartments could not be compared conclusively. Observed TCR beta diversity per million T cells fell roughly linearly with age, and a significant reduction was already apparent by age roughly 40. Estimates of total diversity from one million sequenced T cells were regarded as lower bounds and underestimates. Observed TCR beta diversity correlated strongly with the percentage of naive T cells measured by flow cytometry. Donor CMV infection status was unknown, potentially confounding age-related changes in expanded clonotypes.

The 39 donors, aged about 6 to 95 years, were systemically healthy Caucasian individuals from Russia. Each donor gave 9.5 to 10 milliliters of peripheral blood, drawn into EDTA-treated Vacutainer tubes. Ficoll-Paque density-gradient centrifugation was used to isolate PBMCs, with at least 7 million per sample. Total RNA, at least 6 micrograms per sample, was extracted from PBMCs with Trizol reagent. For every donor, flow cytometry on a PBMC aliquot measured the percentage of naive CD45RAhigh/CD27high T cells. The library was prepared using 5' RACE. The run used an Illumina HiSeq 2500. A second roughly 6 to 12 cycle PCR used a sample-barcoded 5' primer and a J-beta primer mix. Each TCR beta cDNA molecule received a unique molecular identifier from a template-switch 5' adaptor carrying 12 random nucleotides. Each sample yielded at least 3 million CDR3-containing paired-end reads. First-strand cDNA synthesis was performed from all RNA using the Mint cDNA synthesis kit, with priming by a TRBC-specific oligonucleotide. Following uracil-DNA glycosylase treatment, all cDNA underwent a first 18-cycle PCR with the universal primers M1SS and BC2_uni_R. Per the source publication's procedure: Normalization of each sample was performed by random selection of 1 million high-quality reads, each carrying a distinct molecular identifier. Instead of being binned into consensus sequences, reads that shared molecular identifiers were thrown out. MiTCR, set to a Q25 quality threshold and the strictest error-elimination algorithm, was used for CDR3 identification, clonotype clustering and error correction. A nonparametric unseen species model using Euler transformation provided a lower-bound estimate of total TCR beta diversity. TCRdb reprocessing: public reads trimmed at Q25 with fastp, clones called with MiXCR, in-frame beta chains kept. Rows merge per CDR3 protein into single entries with the most common DNA and genes. It is TCRdb's table, rather than the study itself, that gives the V and J calls and clone size. In this sample the table shows roughly 900,000 distinct CDR3 sequences, about 44% of which occur a single time. Of the sample, around 15% is held by the ten largest clones.

CDR1 MNHNS and CDR2 SASEGT were looked up in the germline V gene. The CDR3 covers 17 residues, taking in both the cysteine and the phenylalanine. Only the CDR3 DNA stays, 51 bases, in frame from base 1. V drops 6 bases and J drops 0 bases, leaving 19 bases in between. Details on this clonotype: Its antigen is unknown. Base qualities are not at hand, and no much larger clone is one base apart.

The TCR was taken from a man younger than 45 in good health. Sequenced material: blood. The chain joins TRBV6-1 to TRBJ2-3, and perhaps TRBD2 as D gene, on 7 matching bases. The CDR3 region reads CASSRNLRGGSTDTQYF. The DNA is TGTGCCAGCAGCCGCAACCTTAGGGGGGGGAGCACAGATACGCAGTATTTT.